This TCR beta chain was identified during a study of early T cells in non-severe SARS-CoV-2 infection (dated by TCRdb to about 2021). Describing the broader study: TCR sequencing used bulk RNA from unsorted whole blood, so alpha and beta chains could not be paired.

The paper as a whole reports these results and caveats: VDJdb matching was skewed toward anti-spike CD8 responses and likely underestimated virus-specific expansions by missing private and CD4 specificities.

The study was a case-control design nested within a healthcare worker cohort in London, UK, with weekly nasopharyngeal swab PCR tests and blood sampling. Healthcare workers were recruited during the week of the UK lockdown, between 23 and 31 March 2020, and followed weekly for up to roughly 15 weeks. There are many counts of this clonotype. Its specific antigen is unknown. The record has no base qualities; no much larger clone is one base away. Library preparation used 5' RACE. Sequenced on a NextSeq 500. To correct for sequencing error and PCR bias, the TCR library protocol tagged individual cDNA molecules with unique molecular identifiers. Both TCR alpha and beta chains were sequenced, and tight co-correlation was observed between alpha and beta sequence abundances in each sample. Concerning the study's data processing: Decombinator V4 was used to perform V gene, J gene and CDR3 annotation of TCR sequences. Expanded TCRs were defined as changing significantly between any two time points under a Poisson model with p below 0.0001. TCR abundances were normalised to the total number of TCRs sequenced in each sample and reported as counts per million. VDJdb, accessed 1 November 2021, was searched for CMV, EBV and SARS-CoV-2 annotated TCRs, with TCRs annotated for multiple antigens excluded. TCRdb trimmed the raw reads at Q25, called clones with MiXCR and kept productive beta chains. Here each entry gathers all rows of one CDR3 protein and keeps the most common genes and DNA. TCRdb's processing, not the authors', yielded these V and J calls. Across this sample there are about 80,000 distinct CDR3 sequences, with roughly 4.7% seen only once. Of the sample, around 7.5% is held by the ten largest clones.

This TCR was recovered from an adult who was a healthcare worker with PCR-confirmed SARS-CoV-2 infection or an uninfected control (not recorded which). The sample consisted of whole blood, taken at baseline.

The sequenced DNA is TGTGCCAGCAGCGCGGATTATGGCTACACCTTC. The encoded protein is CASSADYGYTF. The rearranged segments are TRBV5-6 and TRBJ1-2; there is no confident call for the D gene. The germline V gene supplies CDR1 SGHDT and CDR2 YYEEEE. The V end loses 4 bases and the J end loses 5 bases, and a stretch of 6 bases separates them. The CDR3 sequence holds 11 residues, the cysteine and phenylalanine included. Only the CDR3 DNA is retained, 33 bases long and in frame from the first base.